The 20 T cell receptor beta chains reported below all come from one sample, sequenced in a study of blood T cell repertoires in COVID-19. Here immunoSEQ multiplex PCR was the method, and the copy in TCRdb shows in-frame clones only, minus some. The sample lists approximately 180,000 clones, around nine tenths seen once, with around 12% in the top ten. Source material: peripheral blood. The receptors originated from a woman in her sixties or seventies with COVID-19, enrolled during active disease.

The chain links TRBV7-2 to TRBJ1-3; the D gene is possibly TRBD1 (5 bases). Trimming stripped 1 base from V and 2 bases from J, with 6 bases between. The germline CDR1 and CDR2 sequences are SGHTA and FQGNSA. The length of the CDR3 is 14 residues. The chain's CDR3 is CASSLVGAGNTIYF. The CDR3 DNA reads as TGTGCCAGCAGCTTAGTAGGGGCTGGAAACACCATATATTTT.

V usage is TRBV5-1 and J usage is TRBJ2-3; 12 bases align to TRBD2. V lost 3 bases and J lost 0; bases outside the gene matches: 5. Per the germline V gene, CDR1 is SGHRS and CDR2 is YFSETQ. The CDR3 is 17 residues long. The CDR3 sequence is CASSSGLAGTSTDTQYF. The CDR3 coding sequence is TGCGCCAGCAGCTCCGGACTAGCGGGAACTAGCACAGATACGCAGTATTTT. Looking up the rest from reference TRBV5-1 and TRBJ2-3 gives the full variable domain: KAGVTQTPRYLIKTRGQQVTLSCSPISGHRSVSWYQQTPGQGLQFLFEYFSETQRNKGNFPGRFSGRQFSNSRSEMNVSTLELGDSALYLCASSSGLAGTSTDTQYFGPGTRLTVL.

This clone has a handful of counts. V gene TRBV5-8 combines with J gene TRBJ1-2; tentatively, D is TRBD1 (5 bases). The CDR3 totals 15 residues. The ends were cut back, 0 bases at V and 7 bases at J, with 16 bases in the middle. Looked up from germline, CDR1 is SGHTS and CDR2 is YDEGEE. CDR3 region: CASSLDHSSGLGYTF. CDR3 DNA sequence: TGTGCCAGCAGCTTGGATCACAGCTCAGGGCTTGGCTACACCTTC.

The chain carries TRBV12-3 or TRBV12-4 and TRBJ2-7; no definite D call. V shed 3 bases and J shed 5 bases, with 11 bases lying between them. This CDR3 spans 13 amino acids. DNA of the CDR3: TGTGCCAGCAGTTTGTCTAGTATCCACGAGCAGTACTTC. It is translated as CASSLSSIHEQYF.

This chain links TRBV3-1 (or the pseudogene TRBV3-2) with TRBJ2-5; 12 bases fit TRBD2. The length of the CDR3 is 15 residues. Trimming at V came to 6 bases and at J to 4 bases, leaving 6 bases not matched to a gene. Germline V gene sequence: CDR1 LGHDT, CDR2 YNNKEL (reference sequence). The DNA for the CDR3 is TGTGCCAGCAGGGGGCTAGCGGGAGGGCCAGAGACCCAGTACTTC. Translation: CASRGLAGGPETQYF.

This sequence joins TRBV19 and TRBJ1-1; 8 bases align to TRBD1. V gave up 4 bases and J gave up 12 bases; unmatched junction bases: 7. Germline V gene lookup returns CDR1 LNHDA and CDR2 SQIVND (reference sequence). The CDR3 consists of 12 residues. This CDR3 reads CASSRQGPGTFF. CDR3 in DNA: TGTGCCAGTAGTAGACAGGGGCCGGGAACTTTCTTT.

The chain couples TRBV4-1 to TRBJ2-7; 10 nucleotides align to TRBD2. CDR1 MGHRA and CDR2 YSYEKL come from the germline V gene. The CDR3 is 14 amino acids. V lost 8 bases to trimming and J lost 1 base; unmatched junction nucleotides: 5. The CDR3 DNA sequence: TGCGCCAGCCGGACTAGCGGAGTGTCCTACGAGCAGTACTTC. It translates to CASRTSGVSYEQYF.

The chain is built from TRBV9 and TRBJ1-5; the D is unclear. This CDR3 is built from 14 residues. Germline assignment: CDR1 SGDLS and CDR2 YYNGEE. V lost 4 bases and J 4 bases, leaving 12 bases between the germline ends. The CDR3 is CASSPPGKNQPQHF. CDR3 DNA sequence: TGTGCCAGCAGCCCCCCAGGCAAGAATCAGCCCCAGCATTTT. The complete variable domain, with remaining parts taken from reference TRBV9 and TRBJ1-5, reads DSGVTQTPKHLITATGQRVTLRCSPRSGDLSVYWYQQSLDQGLQFLIQYYNGEERAKGNILERFSAQQFPDLHSELNLSSLELGDSALYFCASSPPGKNQPQHFGDGTRLSIL.

V and J are TRBV5-5 and TRBJ2-3, with D unresolved. The CDR3 is 12 residues long. Germline loops: CDR1 SGHKS, CDR2 YYEKEE (reference sequence). Trimming left V 3 bases short and J 2 bases short, with 4 bases between. CDR3 residues: CASSSFTDTQYF. DNA for the CDR3: TGTGCCAGCAGCTCTTTCACAGATACGCAGTATTTT.

V gene TRBV11-3 combines with J gene TRBJ2-1; D remains unclear. The CDR3 covers 15 residues. Trimming removed 4 bases from V and 1 base from J, with 11 bases in between. CDR1 and CDR2 (germline): SGHNT, YENEEA. In DNA, the CDR3 is TGTGCCAGCAGCTCCATAGCCGGTTCCTACAATGAGCAGTTCTTC. As protein: CASSSIAGSYNEQFF. Filled out from reference TRBV11-3 and TRBJ2-1, the complete variable domain reads EAGVVQSPRYKIIEKKQPVAFWCNPISGHNTLYWYLQNLGQGPELLIRYENEEAVDDSQLPKDRFSAERLKGVDSTLKIQPAELGDSAVYLCASSSIAGSYNEQFFGPGTRLTVL.

CDR3 DNA sequence: TGTGCCAGCAGGGACTTCTCTGGAAACACCATATATTTT. Translating it yields CASRDFSGNTIYF. This chain joins TRBV2 and TRBJ1-3; D gene unclear. This CDR3 region has 13 residues. Trimming cost V 6 bases and J 0 bases, with 6 bases left between them. Germline loops: CDR1 SNHLY, CDR2 FYNNEI.

The gene calls are TRBV6-1 and TRBJ2-1; 13 bases are a match to TRBD2. J gave up 7 bases and V 2 bases, and 11 bases lay outside the gene matches. CDR3 length: 18 residues. Per germline, CDR1 MNHNS and CDR2 SASEGT. This CDR3 reads CASSEFTSGRAVGNEQFF. CDR3 sequence (DNA): TGTGCCAGCAGTGAATTTACTAGCGGGAGGGCCGTGGGAAATGAGCAGTTCTTC.

This clone has just a few counts. The chain employs TRBV11-3 and TRBJ2-1; 7 bases fit TRBD2. There are 15 residues in the CDR3. V lost 0 bases, J lost 9 bases, and 8 bases stayed unmatched. Germline CDR1 and CDR2: SGHNT and YENEEA. This chain's CDR3 is CASSLDRGSFSEQFF. CDR3 nucleotide sequence: TGTGCCAGCAGCTTAGATCGCGGGAGTTTTAGTGAGCAGTTCTTC.

V and J are TRBV18 and TRBJ2-4, with D maybe TRBD2 (5 bases). Germline V gives CDR1 KGHSH, CDR2 LQKENI. The V and J ends lost 2 bases and 1 base respectively, with 12 bases between them. The CDR3 contains 16 residues. CDR3 sequence reads: CASSPEGSTAKNIQYF. DNA for the CDR3: TGTGCCAGCTCACCAGAGGGCAGTACGGCCAAAAACATTCAGTACTTC.

This clone was observed a handful of times. This rearrangement joins TRBV30 to TRBJ1-4; D gene unclear. Trimming cost V 0 bases and J 7 bases, with 12 bases left between them. Per the germline V gene, CDR1 is GTSNPN and CDR2 is SVGIG (reference sequence). The CDR3 loop spans 14 amino acids. CDR3 coding DNA: TGTGCCTGGAGTGTGCCACAACAGAGTGAAAAACTGTTTTTT. Its protein product is CAWSVPQQSEKLFF.

This chain joins TRBV11-3 and TRBJ2-3; 8 nucleotides match TRBD1. Germline CDR1 and CDR2: SGHNT and YENEEA. The CDR3 runs 15 residues. J was trimmed by 0 bases and V by 5 bases; bases with no gene match: 4. The CDR3 here is CASSQGAISTDTQYF. The CDR3, as DNA: TGTGCCAGCAGCCAGGGGGCGATTAGCACAGATACGCAGTATTTT.

The chain couples TRBV11-3 to TRBJ1-1; no definite D call. The CDR3 consists of 13 residues. Trimming removed 5 bases from V and 3 bases from J, with 10 bases in between. Germline assignment: CDR1 SGHNT and CDR2 YENEEA. As DNA, the CDR3 is TGTGCCAGCAGCCCCGAGGGTTACACTGAAGCTTTCTTT. As protein: CASSPEGYTEAFF.

The chain uses TRBV2 and TRBJ2-5; 9 nucleotides agree with TRBD1. The CDR3 covers 13 residues. In germline, CDR1 is SNHLY, CDR2 FYNNEI. Trimming removed 9 bases from V and 4 bases from J; junction bases left unmatched: 6. Here the CDR3 reads CASSTGQGETQYF. The CDR3 bases are TGTGCCAGTTCAACGGGACAGGGAGAGACCCAGTACTTC.

The chain has TRBV30 and TRBJ2-1; D uncertain. The CDR3 loop spans 11 amino acids. The germline V gene encodes CDR1 GTSNPN and CDR2 SVGIG (reference sequence). V dropped 0 bases and J dropped 10 bases, with 7 bases sitting between them. The CDR3 spells CAWSVAGEQFF. CDR3 bases: TGTGCCTGGAGTGTGGCCGGGGAGCAGTTCTTC.

This clone was detected once. The chain combines TRBV5-4 with TRBJ2-5; 7 bases fit TRBD2. Trimming cost V 4 bases and J 2 bases; bases outside gene matches: 8. The CDR3 covers 15 residues. Germline CDR1 is SGHNT and CDR2 is YYREEE (reference sequence). CDR3 protein: CASSQSGTTQETQYF. DNA of the CDR3: TGTGCCAGCAGCCAATCCGGGACTACTCAAGAGACCCAGTACTTC.